Presented here are 13 T cell receptor beta chains from one specimen sequenced in a study of cytomegalovirus exposure and HLA in healthy donors. The PCR was carried out with 60 Vbeta primers and 13 Jbeta primers. Assay used: immunoSEQ multiplex PCR; TCRdb lists only in-frame clones, some missing. The top ten clones hold 2.8% of a sample with some 150,000 clones, about 71% of them seen once. Material for sequencing was PBMCs. These TCRs come from a woman in her thirties in good health and CMV-seronegative.

This chain connects TRBV6-5 to TRBJ2-3; weak D call: TRBD2 (6 bases). This CDR3 spans 15 amino acids. Trimming removed 6 bases at V and 1 base at J, with 14 bases between. Germline CDR1 is MNHEY and CDR2 is SVGAGI. CDR3 amino acids: CASSPWGTGTDTQYF. The DNA for the CDR3 is TGTGCCAGCAGCCCATGGGGGACTGGCACAGATACGCAGTATTTT.

This sequence joins TRBV7-9 and TRBJ2-3; the D is unclear. CDR1 is SEHNR, CDR2 FQNEAQ, per germline (reference sequence). CDR3 length: 15 amino acids. V shed 5 bases and J shed 0 bases, with 12 bases lying between them. The CDR3 protein is CASSRRPTSTDTQYF. CDR3 sequence (DNA): TGTGCCAGCAGCCGGCGGCCGACTAGCACAGATACGCAGTATTTT.

This chain links TRBV14 with TRBJ2-5; D perhaps matches TRBD1 (5 bases). This CDR3 region has 15 residues. Trimming pared 5 bases from V and 5 bases from J, leaving 18 bases between. Germline V lookup: CDR1 SGHDN, CDR2 FVKESK. Written as DNA, the CDR3 is TGTGCCAGCAGCTCCCGTGGGGCGAATGCTGAGACCCAGTACTTC. It encodes CASSSRGANAETQYF.

The chain combines TRBV27 with TRBJ2-7; TRBD2 is a possible D gene (5 bases). Trimming cost V 1 base and J 7 bases, with 20 bases left between them. This CDR3 is 16 amino acids long. Germline-derived CDR1 and CDR2 are MNHEY and SMNVEV (reference sequence). The CDR3 is CASSLLHPLGLGEQYF. The CDR3 nucleotides are TGTGCCAGCAGTTTATTGCATCCACTAGGGCTTGGAGAGCAGTACTTC.

The V and J genes are TRBV5-6 and TRBJ2-3, with a weak D call TRBD1 (6 bases). Trimming pared 4 bases from V and 0 bases from J, leaving 18 bases between. This CDR3 comprises 17 residues. Germline CDR1 and CDR2: SGHDT and YYEEEE. Here the CDR3 DNA reads TGTGCCAGCAGCCTACCTGGACAGCTGACTAGCACAGATACGCAGTATTTT. It encodes CASSLPGQLTSTDTQYF. The full variable domain, with the rest looked up from reference TRBV5-6 and TRBJ2-3, is DAGVTQSPTHLIKTRGQQVTLRCSPKSGHDTVSWYQQALGQGPQFIFQYYEEEERQRGNFPDRFSGHQFPNYSSELNVNALLLGDSALYLCASSLPGQLTSTDTQYFGPGTRLTVL.

The rearrangement uses TRBV7-2 and TRBJ1-3; D is unclear. Germline lookup yields CDR1 SGHTA and CDR2 FQGNSA. Trimming removed 6 bases at V and 0 bases at J, with 9 bases between. The CDR3 contains 14 residues. The CDR3, as DNA: TGTGCCAGCAGTCCTAACCTCTCTGGAAACACCATATATTTT. Protein: CASSPNLSGNTIYF.

Only one count was recorded for this clone. This chain connects TRBV2 to TRBJ2-7; possibly TRBD2 for D (6 bases). Germline assignment: CDR1 SNHLY and CDR2 FYNNEI. This CDR3 spans 13 amino acids. Trimming took 7 bases from V and 2 from J, leaving 12 bases between them. The DNA for the CDR3 is TGTGCCAGCATCCCGGGACTCCCCTACGAGCAGTACTTC. This codes for CASIPGLPYEQYF.

This chain links TRBV28 with TRBJ1-3; no clear D gene. The CDR3 length is 16 residues. V lost 4 bases and J 4 bases, leaving 17 bases between the germline ends. Germline V gene data show CDR1 as MDHEN and CDR2 as SYDVKM. In DNA, the CDR3 is TGTGCCAGCAGTTGGGTGAGGGAGACCCCCGGAAACACCATATATTTT. Its protein is CASSWVRETPGNTIYF.

The CDR3 DNA sequence: TGTGCCAGCATCTCCCCCCGGGGTGAGCAGTTCTTC. It is translated as CASISPRGEQFF. The V and J genes are TRBV7-8 and TRBJ2-1; a possible D gene is TRBD2 (5 bases). Per germline, CDR1 SGHVS and CDR2 FQNEAQ. This CDR3 has 12 residues. V was shortened by 7 bases and J by 9 bases, with 13 bases between the two germline ends.

V is TRBV6-1 and J is TRBJ2-7, with 7 bases aligning to TRBD1. This CDR3 spans 13 amino acids. Trimming at V came to 3 bases and at J to 4 bases, leaving 3 bases not matched to a gene. Germline V gene lookup returns CDR1 MNHNS and CDR2 SASEGT. The CDR3 region is CASSDSGQYEQYF. CDR3 coding DNA: TGTGCCAGCAGTGATTCGGGACAGTACGAGCAGTACTTC.

This clone came up a few times. The chain is built from TRBV10-1 and TRBJ2-6; D is possibly TRBD1 (7 bases). The germline gives CDR1 WNHNN, CDR2 SYGVQD (reference sequence). V was cut by 8 bases and J by 4 bases, with 24 bases left in between. The CDR3 spans 18 residues. DNA of the CDR3: TGCGCCAGCGGGGGTTGGGCAGGGGGGCCCCCCGGGGCCAACGTCCTGACTTTC. Encoded protein: CASGGWAGGPPGANVLTF.

The chain is built from TRBV19 and TRBJ2-7; TRBD2 matches at 13 bases. Trimming removed 5 bases from V and 6 bases from J; junction bases left unmatched: 4. The length of the CDR3 is 14 residues. Looked up from germline, CDR1 is LNHDA and CDR2 is SQIVND (reference sequence). The CDR3 spells CASSPGLAGPEQYF. The DNA for the CDR3 is TGTGCCAGTAGTCCGGGACTAGCGGGGCCCGAGCAGTACTTC.

The chain links TRBV9 to TRBJ2-1, with 7 bases matching TRBD2. The germline CDR1 and CDR2 sequences are SGDLS and YYNGEE. With V trimmed by 4 bases and J by 8 bases, 9 bases remained unmatched. CDR3 size: 14 residues. DNA for the CDR3: TGTGCCAGCAGCCCTGGGACTATAACAGATGAGCAGTTCTTC. Its protein product is CASSPGTITDEQFF. Full variable domain (rest looked up from reference TRBV9 and TRBJ2-1): DSGVTQTPKHLITATGQRVTLRCSPRSGDLSVYWYQQSLDQGLQFLIQYYNGEERAKGNILERFSAQQFPDLHSELNLSSLELGDSALYFCASSPGTITDEQFFGPGTRLTVL.